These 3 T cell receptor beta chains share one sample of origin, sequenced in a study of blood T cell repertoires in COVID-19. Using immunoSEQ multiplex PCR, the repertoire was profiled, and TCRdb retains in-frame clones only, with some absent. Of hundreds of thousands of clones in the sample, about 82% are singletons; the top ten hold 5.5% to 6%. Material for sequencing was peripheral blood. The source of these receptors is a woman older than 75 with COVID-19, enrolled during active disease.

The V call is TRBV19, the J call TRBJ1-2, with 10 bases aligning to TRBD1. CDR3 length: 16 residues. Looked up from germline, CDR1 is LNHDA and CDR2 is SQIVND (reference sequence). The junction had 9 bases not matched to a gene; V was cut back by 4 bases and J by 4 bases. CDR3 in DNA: TGTGCCAGTAGTACCCAGCAGGGACAGGGGACCTATGGCTACACCTTC. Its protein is CASSTQQGQGTYGYTF.

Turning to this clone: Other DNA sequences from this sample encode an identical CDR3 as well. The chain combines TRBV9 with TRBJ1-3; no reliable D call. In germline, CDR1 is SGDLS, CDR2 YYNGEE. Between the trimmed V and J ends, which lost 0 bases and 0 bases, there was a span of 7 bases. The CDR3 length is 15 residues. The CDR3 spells CASSVGVVSGNTIYF. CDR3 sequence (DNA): TGTGCCAGCAGCGTAGGAGTCGTCTCTGGAAACACCATATATTTT.

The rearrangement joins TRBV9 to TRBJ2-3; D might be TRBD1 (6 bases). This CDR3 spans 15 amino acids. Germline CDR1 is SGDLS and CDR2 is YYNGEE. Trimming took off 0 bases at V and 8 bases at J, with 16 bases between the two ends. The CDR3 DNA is TGTGCCAGCAGCGTAGGAGGGGGACCTCAAGGTACGCAGTATTTT. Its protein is CASSVGGGPQGTQYF.